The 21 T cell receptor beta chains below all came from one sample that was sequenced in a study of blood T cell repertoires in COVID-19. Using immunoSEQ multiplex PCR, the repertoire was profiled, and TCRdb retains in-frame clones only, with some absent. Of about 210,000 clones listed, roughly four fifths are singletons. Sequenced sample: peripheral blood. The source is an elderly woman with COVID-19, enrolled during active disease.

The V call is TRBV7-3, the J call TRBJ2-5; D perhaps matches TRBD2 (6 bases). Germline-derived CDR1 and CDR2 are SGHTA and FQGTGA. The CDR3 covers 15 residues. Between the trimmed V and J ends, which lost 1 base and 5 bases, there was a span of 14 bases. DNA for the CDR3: TGTGCCAGCAGCTTAAATGGCGGGGCGGGCGAGACCCAGTACTTC. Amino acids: CASSLNGGAGETQYF.

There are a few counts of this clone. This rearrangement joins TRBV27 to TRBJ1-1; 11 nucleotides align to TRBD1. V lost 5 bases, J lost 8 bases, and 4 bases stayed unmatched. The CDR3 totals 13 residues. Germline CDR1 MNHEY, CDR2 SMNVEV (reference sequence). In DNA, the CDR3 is TGTGCCAGCAGTGTGGGACAGGGGGTGGAAGCTTTCTTT. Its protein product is CASSVGQGVEAFF.

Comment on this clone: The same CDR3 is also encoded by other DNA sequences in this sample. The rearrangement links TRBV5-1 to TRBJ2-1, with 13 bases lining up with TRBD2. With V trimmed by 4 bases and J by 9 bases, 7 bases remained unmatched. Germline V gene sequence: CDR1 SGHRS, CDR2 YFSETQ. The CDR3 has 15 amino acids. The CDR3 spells CASSLRTSGSSEQFF. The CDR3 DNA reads TGCGCCAGCAGCCTAAGGACTAGCGGGAGCTCTGAGCAGTTCTTC.

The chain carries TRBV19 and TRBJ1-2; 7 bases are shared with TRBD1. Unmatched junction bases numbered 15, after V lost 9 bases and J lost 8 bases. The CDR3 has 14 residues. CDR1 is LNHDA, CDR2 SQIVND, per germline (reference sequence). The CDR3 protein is CASCRDSFLGGYTF. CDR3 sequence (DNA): TGTGCCAGCTGCCGGGACAGCTTCCTGGGAGGCTACACCTTC. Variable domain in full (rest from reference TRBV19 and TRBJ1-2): DGGITQSPKYLFRKEGQNVTLSCEQNLNHDAMYWYRQDPGQGLRLIYYSQIVNDFQKGDIAEGYSVSREKKESFPLTVTSAQKNPTAFYLCASCRDSFLGGYTFGSGTRLTVV.

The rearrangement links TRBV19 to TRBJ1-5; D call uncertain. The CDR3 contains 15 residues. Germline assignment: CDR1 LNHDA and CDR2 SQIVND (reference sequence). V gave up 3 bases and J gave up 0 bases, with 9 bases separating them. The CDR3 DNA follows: TGTGCCAGTAGTATGGGCCCGTTTAGCAATCAGCCCCAGCATTTT. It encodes CASSMGPFSNQPQHF.

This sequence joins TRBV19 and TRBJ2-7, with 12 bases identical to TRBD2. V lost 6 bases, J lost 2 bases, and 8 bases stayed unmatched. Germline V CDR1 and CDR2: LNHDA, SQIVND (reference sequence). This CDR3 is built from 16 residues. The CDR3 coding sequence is TGTGCCAGTAGCCGCCGACTAGCGGGAGTGGCCTACGAGCAGTACTTC. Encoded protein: CASSRRLAGVAYEQYF. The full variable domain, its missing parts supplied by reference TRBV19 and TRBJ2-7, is DGGITQSPKYLFRKEGQNVTLSCEQNLNHDAMYWYRQDPGQGLRLIYYSQIVNDFQKGDIAEGYSVSREKKESFPLTVTSAQKNPTAFYLCASSRRLAGVAYEQYFGPGTRLTVT.

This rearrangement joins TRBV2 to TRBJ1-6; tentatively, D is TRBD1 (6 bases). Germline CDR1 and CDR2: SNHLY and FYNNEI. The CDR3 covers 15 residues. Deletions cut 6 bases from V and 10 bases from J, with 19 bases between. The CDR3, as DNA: TGTGCCAGCAGCTCCAGAGGACAGCCAGGATCACCCCTCCACTTT. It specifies CASSSRGQPGSPLHF.

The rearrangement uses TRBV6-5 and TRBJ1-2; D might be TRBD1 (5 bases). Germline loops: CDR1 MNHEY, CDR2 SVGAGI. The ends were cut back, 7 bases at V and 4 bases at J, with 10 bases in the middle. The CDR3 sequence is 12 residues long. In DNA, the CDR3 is TGTGCCAGCAAGACGGGGGTCTATGGCTACACCTTC. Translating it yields CASKTGVYGYTF.

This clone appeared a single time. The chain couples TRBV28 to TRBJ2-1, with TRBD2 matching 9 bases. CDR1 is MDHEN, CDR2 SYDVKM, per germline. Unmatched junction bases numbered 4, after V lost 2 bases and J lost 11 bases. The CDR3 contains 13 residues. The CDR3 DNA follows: TGTGCCAGCAGTTTAGCTAGCGGGACCCAGCAGTTCTTC. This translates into CASSLASGTQQFF.

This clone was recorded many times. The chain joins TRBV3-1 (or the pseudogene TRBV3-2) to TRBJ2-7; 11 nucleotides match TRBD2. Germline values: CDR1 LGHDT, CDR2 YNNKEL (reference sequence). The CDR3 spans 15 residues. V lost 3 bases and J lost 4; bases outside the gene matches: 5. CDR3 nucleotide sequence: TGTGCCAGCAGCCAGGCTAGCGGGAGGACATACGAGCAGTACTTC. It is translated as CASSQASGRTYEQYF.

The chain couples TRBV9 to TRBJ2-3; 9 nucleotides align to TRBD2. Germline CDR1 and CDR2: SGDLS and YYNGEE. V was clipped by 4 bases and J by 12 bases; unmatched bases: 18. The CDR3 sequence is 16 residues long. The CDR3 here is CASSPTPPAGGHPQYF. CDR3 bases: TGTGCCAGCAGCCCAACCCCCCCAGCGGGGGGCCACCCTCAGTATTTT.

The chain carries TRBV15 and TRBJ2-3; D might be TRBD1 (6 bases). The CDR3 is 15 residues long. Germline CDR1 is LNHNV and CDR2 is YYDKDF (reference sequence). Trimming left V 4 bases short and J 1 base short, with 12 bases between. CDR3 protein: CATSITRTGTDTQYF. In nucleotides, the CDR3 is TGTGCCACCAGCATCACCCGGACAGGCACAGATACGCAGTATTTT.

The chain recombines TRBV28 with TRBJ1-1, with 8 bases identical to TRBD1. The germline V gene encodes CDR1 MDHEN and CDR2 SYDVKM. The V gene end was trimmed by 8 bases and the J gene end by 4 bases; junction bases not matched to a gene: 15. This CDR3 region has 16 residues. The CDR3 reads CASGSTGAGWGTEAFF. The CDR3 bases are TGTGCCAGCGGGTCGACAGGGGCCGGTTGGGGCACTGAAGCTTTCTTT.

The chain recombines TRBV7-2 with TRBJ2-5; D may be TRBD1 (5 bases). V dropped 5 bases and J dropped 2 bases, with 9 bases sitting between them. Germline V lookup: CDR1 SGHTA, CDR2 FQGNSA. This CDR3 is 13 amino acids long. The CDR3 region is CASSPRQQETQYF. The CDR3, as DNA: TGTGCCAGCAGCCCGCGACAGCAAGAGACCCAGTACTTC.

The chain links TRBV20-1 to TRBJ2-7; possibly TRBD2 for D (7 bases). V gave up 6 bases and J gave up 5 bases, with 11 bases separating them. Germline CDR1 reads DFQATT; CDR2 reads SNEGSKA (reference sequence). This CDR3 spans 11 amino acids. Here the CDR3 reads CSAGGPHEQYF. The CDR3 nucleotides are TGCAGTGCGGGGGGGCCCCACGAGCAGTACTTC.

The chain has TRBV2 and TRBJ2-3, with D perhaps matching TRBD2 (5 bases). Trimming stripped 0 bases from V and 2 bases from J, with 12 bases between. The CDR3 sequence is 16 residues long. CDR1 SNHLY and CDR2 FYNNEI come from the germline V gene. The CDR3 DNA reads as TGTGCCAGCAGTGAAGCGCGGTGGGAGATCACAGATACGCAGTATTTT. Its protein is CASSEARWEITDTQYF.

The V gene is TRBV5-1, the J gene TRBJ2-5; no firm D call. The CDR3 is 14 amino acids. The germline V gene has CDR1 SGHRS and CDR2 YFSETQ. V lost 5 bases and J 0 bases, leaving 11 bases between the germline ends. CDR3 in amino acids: CASSSFSYQETQYF. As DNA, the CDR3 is TGCGCCAGCAGTTCGTTTTCGTACCAAGAGACCCAGTACTTC.

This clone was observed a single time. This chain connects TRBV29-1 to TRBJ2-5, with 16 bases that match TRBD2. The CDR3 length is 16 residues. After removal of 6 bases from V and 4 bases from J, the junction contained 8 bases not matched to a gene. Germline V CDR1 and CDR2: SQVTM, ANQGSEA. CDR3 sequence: CSVWGLAGGEGETQYF. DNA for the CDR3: TGCAGCGTGTGGGGACTAGCGGGAGGGGAGGGAGAGACCCAGTACTTC. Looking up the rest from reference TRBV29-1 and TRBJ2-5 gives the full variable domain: SAVISQKPSRDICQRGTSLTIQCQVDSQVTMMFWYRQQPGQSLTLIATANQGSEATYESGFVIDKFPISRPNLTFSTLTVSNMSPEDSSIYLCSVWGLAGGEGETQYFGPGTRLLVL.

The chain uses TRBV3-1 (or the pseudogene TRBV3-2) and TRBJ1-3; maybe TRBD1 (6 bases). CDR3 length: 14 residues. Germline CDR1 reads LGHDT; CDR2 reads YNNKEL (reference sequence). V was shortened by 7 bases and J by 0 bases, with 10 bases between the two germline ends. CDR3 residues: CASTLTGSGNTIYF. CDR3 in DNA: TGTGCCAGCACCCTGACAGGCTCTGGAAACACCATATATTTT.

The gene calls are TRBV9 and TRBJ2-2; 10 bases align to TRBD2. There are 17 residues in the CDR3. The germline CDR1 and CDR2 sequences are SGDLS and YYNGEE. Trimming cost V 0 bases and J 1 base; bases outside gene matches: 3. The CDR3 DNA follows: TGTGCCAGCAGCGTAGACCCTAGCGGGGGGAACACCGGGGAGCTGTTTTTT. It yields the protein CASSVDPSGGNTGELFF.

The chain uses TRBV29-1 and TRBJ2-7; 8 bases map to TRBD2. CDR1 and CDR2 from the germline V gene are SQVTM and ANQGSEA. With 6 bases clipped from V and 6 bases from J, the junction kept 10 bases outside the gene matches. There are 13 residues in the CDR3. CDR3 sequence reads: CSVATSASGEQYF. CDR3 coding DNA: TGCAGCGTCGCGACTAGCGCAAGCGGCGAGCAGTACTTC.